One T cell receptor (beta chain) is described in this entry. What it binds is unknown. The donors were part of the validation cohort of roughly 130 subjects. That cohort was separate from the first cohort, which comprised under 750 subjects. The data were taken from a study of cytomegalovirus exposure and HLA in healthy donors. The wider study: Later, an analysis reported that the 110 or so validation repertoires had used the same platform as the roughly 650 first-cohort repertoires. Study-wide findings and caveats: Three CMV-associated chains proved CMV antigen-specific in vitro. Among TCR sequences, most were rare, though some public TCRs appeared in many donors.

Trimming shortened V by 6 bases and J by 4 bases, and 7 bases separated the two germline ends. CDR1 and CDR2 from the germline V gene are MNHEY and SMNVEV (reference sequence). This CDR3 comprises 12 residues. Only in-frame clones appear in the TCRdb table, and some are missing; sequencing was by immunoSEQ multiplex PCR. The table has over 110,000 clones, around 90% seen once. J is TRBJ1-5 and V is TRBV27; D call uncertain. The TCR sequence derives from a man aged 18 to 29 in good health and CMV-seropositive. The sequenced material came from PBMCs. As DNA, the CDR3 is TGTGCCAGCAGCCCAGGAAATCAGCCCCAGCATTTT. Translating gives CASSPGNQPQHF.